This TCR beta chain is drawn from a study of blood T cell repertoires in COVID-19. Study overall: Specimens from acute and convalescent COVID-19 originated in the United States, Italy and Spain. Nucleic acid was either cDNA or gDNA, and it came from T cells, B-cell-depleted T cells, or PBMCs.

Measured with immunoSEQ multiplex PCR; TCRdb has only the in-frame clones, and not every one. This sample has 180,000 or so clones, with around 81% found just once. Trimming removed 0 bases at V and 4 bases at J, with 13 bases between. The CDR3 length is 17 residues. Germline loops: CDR1 MGHRA, CDR2 YSYEKL. Followed longitudinally, the Seattle patients had been enrolled during active infection. This clone was counted only a few times. The clonotype was recovered from a woman between 40 and 55 years old with COVID-19, enrolled during active disease. The sample consisted of peripheral blood. The gene calls are TRBV4-1 and TRBJ2-6; a weak D match, TRBD1 (6 bases). DNA of the CDR3: TGCGCCAGCAGCCAAGAGGGCAGGGGTTCAGGGGCCAACGTCCTGACTTTC. It codes for CASSQEGRGSGANVLTF.